A single sample gave rise to the 3 T cell receptor beta chains below, sequenced in a study of low-dose radiotherapy and immunotherapy resistance in tumors. Alpha- and beta-chain coverage of first-strand cDNA came from TRAV- and TRBV-specific primers. With a constant-region primer and a V-primer adapter, TCRs were subjected to around 20 PCR cycles of amplification. Each CDR3 protein is one row after TCRdb ran MiXCR on the reads. Counted here are tens of thousands of distinct CDR3 sequences, 9.4% occurring once; the ten biggest clones make up around 0.97%. Noted time point: before trial treatment. The sample consisted of PBMCs, taken before treatment. Source of these receptors: a male donor with prostate cancer.

This clonotype was seen at least ten times. This chain uses TRBV28 with TRBJ1-1, with a possible D match to TRBD1 (5 bases). This CDR3 has 11 amino acids. The V end lost 8 bases, the J end lost 11 bases, and 15 bases lay between the germline ends. Germline CDR1 MDHEN, CDR2 SYDVKM. As DNA, the CDR3 is TGTGCCAGCCTAACAGGTATCGGGGCTTTCTTT. This codes for CASLTGIGAFF.

Comment on this clonotype: This likely reflects a read error, since a far larger clone is one base away. V and J are TRBV29-1 and TRBJ2-4; D is perhaps TRBD2 (5 bases). V lost 7 bases and J lost 13, with 20 bases in between. The germline V gene encodes CDR1 SQVTM and CDR2 ANQGSEA. This CDR3 spans 12 amino acids. The CDR3 spells CSDTGSTEEQYF. In nucleotides, the CDR3 is TGCAGCGATACGGGGTCGACGGAGGAGCAGTACTTC.

This clonotype was counted ten times or more. The V gene is TRBV28, the J gene TRBJ2-7, with 11 bases identical to TRBD2. V lost 8 bases to trimming and J lost 6 bases; unmatched junction nucleotides: 6. CDR3 length equals 13 residues. The germline V gene encodes CDR1 MDHEN and CDR2 SYDVKM. Written as DNA, the CDR3 is TGTGCCAGCGGGCTAGCGGGAGGCCTCGAGCAGTACTTC. Its translation is CASGLAGGLEQYF. The full variable domain, in which reference TRBV28 and TRBJ2-7 provide the parts outside the CDR3, is DVKVTQSSRYLVKRTGEKVFLECVQDMDHENMFWYRQDPGLGLRLIYFSYDVKMKEKGDIPEGYSVSREKKERFSLILESASTNQTSMYLCASGLAGGLEQYFGPGTRLTVT.